This T cell receptor beta chain is drawn from a study of blood T cell repertoires in COVID-19. Study-level background: Some COVID-19 samples were acute and others convalescent; all came from the United States, Italy and Spain. Nucleic acid was either cDNA or gDNA, and it came from T cells, B-cell-depleted T cells, or PBMCs.

The length of the CDR3 is 16 residues. V was pared by 6 bases and J by 2 bases, with 11 bases of the junction left unmatched. The germline V gene has CDR1 LGHDT and CDR2 YNNKEL (reference sequence). Under the authors' procedure: Reference gene primer amplification yielded estimated nucleated cell counts. TCRdb's copy holds only in-frame clones and misses some; the assay was immunoSEQ multiplex PCR. The V and J calls and clone size are taken from that table; D and trimming were inferred from the DNA. The table includes under 250,000 clones, approximately 85% detected once. This clonotype was obtained from a woman in her 70s with COVID-19, enrolled during active disease. Sample: peripheral blood. This chain links TRBV3-1 (or the pseudogene TRBV3-2) with TRBJ1-2; 8 bases fit TRBD1. CDR3 sequence (DNA): TGTGCCAGCAGTCCAAGTCACCAGGGGGCGAACTATGGCTACACCTTC. It translates to CASSPSHQGANYGYTF.